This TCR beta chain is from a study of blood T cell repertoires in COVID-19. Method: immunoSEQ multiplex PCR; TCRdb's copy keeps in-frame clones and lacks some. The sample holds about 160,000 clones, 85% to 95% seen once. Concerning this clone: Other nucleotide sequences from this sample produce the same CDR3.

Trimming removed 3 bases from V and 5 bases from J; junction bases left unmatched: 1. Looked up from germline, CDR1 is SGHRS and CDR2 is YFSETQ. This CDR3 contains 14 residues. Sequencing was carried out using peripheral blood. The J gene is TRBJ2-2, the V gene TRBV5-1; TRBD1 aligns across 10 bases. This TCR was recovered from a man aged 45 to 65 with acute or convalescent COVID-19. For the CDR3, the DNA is TGCGCCAGCAGCTCGGGACAGGGGACCGGGGAGCTGTTTTTT. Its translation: CASSSGQGTGELFF.